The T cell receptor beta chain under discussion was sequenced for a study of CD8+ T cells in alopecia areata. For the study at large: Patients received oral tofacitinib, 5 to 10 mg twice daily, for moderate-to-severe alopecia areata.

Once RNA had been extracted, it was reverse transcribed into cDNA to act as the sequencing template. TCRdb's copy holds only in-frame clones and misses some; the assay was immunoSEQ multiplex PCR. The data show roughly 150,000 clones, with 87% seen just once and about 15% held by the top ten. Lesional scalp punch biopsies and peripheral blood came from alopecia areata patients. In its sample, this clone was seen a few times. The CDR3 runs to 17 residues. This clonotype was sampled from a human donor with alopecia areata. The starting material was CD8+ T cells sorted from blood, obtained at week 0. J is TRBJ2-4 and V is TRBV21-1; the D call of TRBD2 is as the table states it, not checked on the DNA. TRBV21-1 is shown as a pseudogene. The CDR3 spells CASSKVTVGGAKNIQYF. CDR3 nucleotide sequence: TGTGCCAGCAGCAAGGTCACCGTGGGGGGTGCCAAAAACATTCAGTACTTC.